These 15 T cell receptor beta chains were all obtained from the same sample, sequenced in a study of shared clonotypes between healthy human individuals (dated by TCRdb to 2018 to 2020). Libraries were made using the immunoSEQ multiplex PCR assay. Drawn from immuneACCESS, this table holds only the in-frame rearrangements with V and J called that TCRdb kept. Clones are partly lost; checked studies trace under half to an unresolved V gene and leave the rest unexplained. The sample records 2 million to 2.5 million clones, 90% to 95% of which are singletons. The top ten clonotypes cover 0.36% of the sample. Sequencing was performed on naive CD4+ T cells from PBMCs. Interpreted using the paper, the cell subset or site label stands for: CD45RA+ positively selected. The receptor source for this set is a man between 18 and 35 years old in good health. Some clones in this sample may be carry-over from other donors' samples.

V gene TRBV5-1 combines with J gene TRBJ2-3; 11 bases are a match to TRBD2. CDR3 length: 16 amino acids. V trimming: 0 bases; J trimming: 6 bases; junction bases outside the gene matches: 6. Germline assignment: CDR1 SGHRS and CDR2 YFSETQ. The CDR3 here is CASSLAGLAGSDTQYF. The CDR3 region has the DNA TGCGCCAGCAGCTTGGCTGGACTAGCGGGCTCCGATACGCAGTATTTT.

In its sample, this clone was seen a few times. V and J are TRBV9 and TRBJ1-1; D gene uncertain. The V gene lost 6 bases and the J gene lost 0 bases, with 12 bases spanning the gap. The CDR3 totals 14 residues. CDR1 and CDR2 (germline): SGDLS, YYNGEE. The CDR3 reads CASTPGRVNTEAFF. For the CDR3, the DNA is TGTGCCAGCACCCCCGGGCGGGTGAACACTGAAGCTTTCTTT. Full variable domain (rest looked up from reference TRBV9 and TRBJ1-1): DSGVTQTPKHLITATGQRVTLRCSPRSGDLSVYWYQQSLDQGLQFLIQYYNGEERAKGNILERFSAQQFPDLHSELNLSSLELGDSALYFCASTPGRVNTEAFFGQGTRLTVV.

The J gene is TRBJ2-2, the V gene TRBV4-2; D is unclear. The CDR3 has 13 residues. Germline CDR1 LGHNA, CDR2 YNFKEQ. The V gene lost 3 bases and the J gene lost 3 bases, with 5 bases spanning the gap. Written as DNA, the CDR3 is TGTGCCAGCAGCCACGGTGACACCGGGGAGCTGTTTTTT. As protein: CASSHGDTGELFF.

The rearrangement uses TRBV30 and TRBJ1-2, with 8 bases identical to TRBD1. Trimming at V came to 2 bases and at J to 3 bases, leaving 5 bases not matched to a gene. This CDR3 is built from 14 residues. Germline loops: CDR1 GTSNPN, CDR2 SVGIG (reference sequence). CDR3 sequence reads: CAWSSQGADYGYTF. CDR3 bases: TGTGCCTGGAGTTCCCAGGGGGCTGACTATGGCTACACCTTC.

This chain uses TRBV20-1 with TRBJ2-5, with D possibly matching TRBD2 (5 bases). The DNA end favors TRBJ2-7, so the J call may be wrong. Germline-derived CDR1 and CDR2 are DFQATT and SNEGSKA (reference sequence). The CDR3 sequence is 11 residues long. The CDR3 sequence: CSATTRSEQYF. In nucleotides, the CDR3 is TGCAGTGCTACCACTAGGAGCGAGCAGTACTTC.

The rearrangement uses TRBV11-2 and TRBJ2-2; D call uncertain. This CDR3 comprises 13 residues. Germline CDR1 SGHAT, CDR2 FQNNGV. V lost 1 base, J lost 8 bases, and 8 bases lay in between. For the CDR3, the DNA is TGTGCCAGCAGCTTAGGGACGCGTGGGGAGCTGTTTTTT. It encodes CASSLGTRGELFF.

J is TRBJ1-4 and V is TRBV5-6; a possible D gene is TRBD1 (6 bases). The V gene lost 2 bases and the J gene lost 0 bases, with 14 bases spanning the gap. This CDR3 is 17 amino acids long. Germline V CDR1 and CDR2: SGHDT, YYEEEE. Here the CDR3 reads CASSFTGTTATNEKLFF. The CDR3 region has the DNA TGTGCCAGCAGCTTCACAGGGACTACTGCAACTAATGAAAAACTGTTTTTT.

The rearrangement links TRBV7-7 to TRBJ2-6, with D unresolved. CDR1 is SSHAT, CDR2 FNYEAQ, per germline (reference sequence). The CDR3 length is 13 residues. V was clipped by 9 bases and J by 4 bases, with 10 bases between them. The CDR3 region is CASQETGANVLTF. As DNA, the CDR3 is TGTGCCAGTCAGGAAACCGGGGCCAACGTCCTGACTTTC.

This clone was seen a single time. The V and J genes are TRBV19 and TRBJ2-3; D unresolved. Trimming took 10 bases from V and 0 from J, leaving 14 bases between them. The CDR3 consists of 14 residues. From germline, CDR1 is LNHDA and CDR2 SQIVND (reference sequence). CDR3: CATQAGPSTDTQYF. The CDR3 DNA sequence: TGTGCCACCCAGGCCGGGCCAAGCACAGATACGCAGTATTTT.

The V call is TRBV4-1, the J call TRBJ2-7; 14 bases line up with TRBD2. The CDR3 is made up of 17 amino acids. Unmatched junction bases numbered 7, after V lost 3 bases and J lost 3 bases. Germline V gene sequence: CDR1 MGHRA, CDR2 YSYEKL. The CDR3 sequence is CASSHLRLAGGSYEQYF. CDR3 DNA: TGCGCCAGCAGCCACCTTAGACTAGCGGGAGGGAGCTACGAGCAGTACTTC.

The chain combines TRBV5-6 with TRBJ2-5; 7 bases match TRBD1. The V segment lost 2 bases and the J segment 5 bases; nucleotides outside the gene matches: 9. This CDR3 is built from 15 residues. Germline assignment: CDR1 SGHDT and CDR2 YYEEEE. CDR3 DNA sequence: TGTGCCAGCAGCTTTGAAGGGGGCAATGAGGAGACCCAGTACTTC. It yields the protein CASSFEGGNEETQYF.

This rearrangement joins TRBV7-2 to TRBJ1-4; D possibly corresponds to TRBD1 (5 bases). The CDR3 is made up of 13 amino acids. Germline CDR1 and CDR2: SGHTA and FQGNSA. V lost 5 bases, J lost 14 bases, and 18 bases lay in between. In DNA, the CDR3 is TGTGCCAGCAGCCCAACGGGGGTTCCCAGGCTGTTTTTT. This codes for CASSPTGVPRLFF.

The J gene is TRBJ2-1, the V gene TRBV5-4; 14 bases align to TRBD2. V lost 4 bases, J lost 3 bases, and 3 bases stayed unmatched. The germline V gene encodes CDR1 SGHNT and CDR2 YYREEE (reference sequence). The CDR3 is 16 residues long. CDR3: CASSGLAGGHYNEQFF. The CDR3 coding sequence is TGTGCCAGCAGCGGACTAGCGGGAGGTCACTACAATGAGCAGTTCTTC. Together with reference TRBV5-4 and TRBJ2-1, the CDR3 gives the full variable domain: ETGVTQSPTHLIKTRGQQVTLRCSSQSGHNTVSWYQQALGQGPQFIFQYYREEENGRGNFPPRFSGLQFPNYSSELNVNALELDDSALYLCASSGLAGGHYNEQFFGPGTRLTVL.

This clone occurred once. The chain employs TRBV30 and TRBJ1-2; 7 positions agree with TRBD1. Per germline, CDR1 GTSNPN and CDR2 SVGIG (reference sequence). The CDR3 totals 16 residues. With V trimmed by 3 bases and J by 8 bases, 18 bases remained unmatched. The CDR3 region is CAWRRPGTAGSRGYTF. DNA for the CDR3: TGTGCCTGGAGAAGACCCGGGACAGCCGGTTCTCGGGGCTACACCTTC.

This CDR3 reads CSVGGQGRTEAFF. Here the CDR3 DNA reads TGCAGCGTTGGGGGGCAGGGTAGGACTGAAGCTTTCTTT. V is TRBV29-1 and J is TRBJ1-1, with D perhaps matching TRBD1 (6 bases). The germline V gene has CDR1 SQVTM and CDR2 ANQGSEA. The V end was cut by 4 bases, the J end by 5 bases, with 14 bases between. CDR3 length: 13 residues. Full variable domain (outside the CDR3, taken from reference TRBV29-1 and TRBJ1-1): SAVISQKPSRDICQRGTSLTIQCQVDSQVTMMFWYRQQPGQSLTLIATANQGSEATYESGFVIDKFPISRPNLTFSTLTVSNMSPEDSSIYLCSVGGQGRTEAFFGQGTRLTVV.